The entry below describes one TCR beta chain. Its antigen is not known. The germline CDR1 and CDR2 sequences are MNHEY and SVGEGT. This CDR3 spans 18 amino acids. The V gene end was trimmed by 0 bases and the J gene end by 6 bases; junction bases not matched to a gene: 7. The data are from a study of regulatory T cells in long-lasting Graves disease. The study's findings and limits: Persistent disease favored TRBV28, TRBJ1-2 and TRBJ2-5.

iRepertoire HTBI primers and Arm-PCR of CDR3 regions built TCR beta libraries. In the original processing: Analysis of the samples identified around 60 TRBV and about 14 TRBJ segments. A single record per CDR3 protein comes from TCRdb applying MiXCR to the multiplex PCR reads. These V and J calls originate from TCRdb's pipeline instead of the authors' own analysis. The table has 450,000 or so distinct CDR3 sequences, about 20% seen once. Specified time point: persistent/refractory GD, antithyroid drugs over 5 years with positive TRAb. Construction of the TCR library relied on RNA isolated from PBMCs. Each patient gave approximately 8.1 milliliters of EDTA-anticoagulated peripheral blood.

Specimen: peripheral blood mononuclear cells (PBMCs), collected when the disease was refractory, from a patient treated with antithyroid drugs. This rearrangement joins TRBV6-2 or TRBV6-3 to TRBJ2-2, with 13 bases lining up with TRBD2. The sequence came from a female donor with Graves disease. The CDR3 loop reads CASSYSRLGLAGAGELFF. As DNA, the CDR3 is TGTGCCAGCAGTTACTCGAGACTCGGACTAGCGGGAGCCGGGGAGCTGTTTTTT.